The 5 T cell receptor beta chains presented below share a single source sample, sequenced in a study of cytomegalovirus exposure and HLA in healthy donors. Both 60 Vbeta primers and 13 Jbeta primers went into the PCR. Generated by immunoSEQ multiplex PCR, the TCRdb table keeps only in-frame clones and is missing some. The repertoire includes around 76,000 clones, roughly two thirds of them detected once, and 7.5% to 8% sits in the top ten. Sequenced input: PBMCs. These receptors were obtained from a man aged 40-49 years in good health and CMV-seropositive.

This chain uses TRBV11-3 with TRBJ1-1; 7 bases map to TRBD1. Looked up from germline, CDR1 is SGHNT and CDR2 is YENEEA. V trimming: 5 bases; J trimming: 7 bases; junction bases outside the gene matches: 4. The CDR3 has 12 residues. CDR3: CASSKGGSEAFF. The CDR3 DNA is TGTGCCAGCAGCAAAGGGGGCAGTGAAGCTTTCTTT.

CDR3 residues: CAISLGQGASEQYF. DNA for the CDR3: TGTGCCATCAGCCTGGGACAGGGGGCGAGCGAGCAGTACTTC. The gene calls are TRBV10-3 and TRBJ2-7; 12 bases fit TRBD1. The germline V gene encodes CDR1 ENHRY and CDR2 SYGVKD. The CDR3 has 14 residues. J lost 6 bases, V lost 6 bases, and 6 bases had no gene match.

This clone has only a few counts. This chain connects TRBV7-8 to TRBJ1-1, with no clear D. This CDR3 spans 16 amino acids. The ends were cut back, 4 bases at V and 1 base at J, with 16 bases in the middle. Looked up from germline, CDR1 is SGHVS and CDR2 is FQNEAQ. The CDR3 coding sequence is TGTGCCAGCAGCTCCCCCCCGGGGTGGGGGAACACTGAAGCTTTCTTT. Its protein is CASSSPPGWGNTEAFF.

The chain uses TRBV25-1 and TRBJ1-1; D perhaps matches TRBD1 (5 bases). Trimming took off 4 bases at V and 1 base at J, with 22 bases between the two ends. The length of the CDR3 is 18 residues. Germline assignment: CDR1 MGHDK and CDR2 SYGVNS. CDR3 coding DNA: TGTGCCAGCAGTGGGATACAGGACCCCAAGGAAGGGAACACTGAAGCTTTCTTT. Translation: CASSGIQDPKEGNTEAFF.

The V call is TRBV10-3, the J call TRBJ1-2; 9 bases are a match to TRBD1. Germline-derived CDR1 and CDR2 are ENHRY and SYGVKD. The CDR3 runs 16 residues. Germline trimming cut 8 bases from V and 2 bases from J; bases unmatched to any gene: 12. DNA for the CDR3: TGTGCCATCGGGGCCTCTCCGGGACAGGGAAACTATGGCTACACCTTC. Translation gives CAIGASPGQGNYGYTF.